Sequencing of this TCR beta chain was carried out in a study of cytomegalovirus exposure and HLA in healthy donors. Study in general: Falling in the Caucasian-associated ancestry cluster were roughly 86% of about 400 genotyped donors. Whole-study findings and limits: For most TCR sequences rarity was the rule, although some public TCRs occurred in many donors. Analyses of presence/absence relied on an assumption of roughly uniform sequencing depth across donors. Upon later analysis, HLA-associated TCR beta chains proved more clonally expanded than other, equally common chains.

Regarding this clone: What it binds is unknown.

CDR1 is SGHVS, CDR2 FNYEAQ, per germline. The CDR3 runs to 15 residues. V dropped 3 bases and J dropped 0 bases, with 12 bases sitting between them. PCR was performed using 60 Vbeta and 13 Jbeta primers. Using immunoSEQ multiplex PCR, the repertoire was profiled, and TCRdb retains in-frame clones only, with some absent. Here the sample spans 85,000 to 90,000 clones, around four fifths being singletons. The source is a man aged 30 to 39 in good health and CMV-seropositive. The rearrangement joins TRBV7-6 to TRBJ2-7; unclear D gene. The sample taken for sequencing was PBMCs. The CDR3 region has the DNA TGTGCCAGCAGCTTTGCACACGACTCCTCCTACGAGCAGTACTTC. This encodes CASSFAHDSSYEQYF.